This is a list of T cell receptor beta chains from one sample in a study of shared clonotypes between healthy human individuals. Assay: immunoSEQ multiplex PCR; the TCRdb copy retains only in-frame clones and omits some. The sample lists roughly 2,000,000 clones; around 95% were seen once. What was sequenced was naive CD8+ T cells from PBMCs. The receptors were sampled from a man aged 18 to 35 in good health. Some clones in this sample may be carry-over from other donors' samples. Each CDR3 is given with its conserved first and last residue. The order of the fields is V gene, D gene, J gene, CDR3 protein. D genes are given only for firm matches.

TRBV10-1	-	TRBJ2-2	CASSGETAAGELFF
TRBV4-1	-	TRBJ1-5	CASSQVPGKENQPQHF
TRBV29-1	-	TRBJ2-1	CSVGAGNSYNEQFF
TRBV7-6	TRBD2	TRBJ2-7	CASSLAAGGGASGFYEQYF
TRBV30	-	TRBJ1-5	CAWSYRGDNQPQHF
TRBV7-3	TRBD1	TRBJ1-5	CASSPQGSYSNQPQHF
TRBV14	TRBD1	TRBJ2-1	CASSLRTGKYNEQFF
TRBV28	TRBD2	TRBJ2-7	CASSNLAGAIYEQYF
TRBV19	-	TRBJ2-2	CASSTSVGTGELFF
TRBV25-1	-	TRBJ1-2	CASERDGPLGGYTF
TRBV5-6	TRBD1	TRBJ2-4	CASSLRQGAKNIQYF
TRBV12-2	-	TRBJ2-1	CASRRITDGRSYNEQFF
TRBV7-2	TRBD2	TRBJ2-3	CASSLVAGGPADTQYF
TRBV7-8	-	TRBJ2-3	CASSLSPDTQYF